Following are 2 T cell receptor beta chains from one sample sequenced in a study of long-term antiretroviral therapy in people with HIV (dated by TCRdb to between 2021 and 2023). The immunoSEQ hsTCRB v3.0 assay was used at survey level resolution to sequence the TRB variable region. The table comes from immuneACCESS by way of TCRdb, which keeps in-frame sequences with V and J called. Part of the clones is missing from these tables; in studies checked, under half for an unresolved V gene and the rest for unknown reasons. The sample has approximately 33,000 clones on record, around 85% of them singletons. The ten top clones hold 3% to 4% of the sample. The sample here was unsorted PBMCs, taken 0.8 years before starting antiretroviral therapy. These receptors were obtained from a man aged 18 to 35 with HIV.

This clone was recorded once. The V gene is TRBV5-1, the J gene TRBJ2-5; 7 nucleotides align to TRBD1. Matching the DNA end better, TRBJ2-7 makes the J call doubtful. Looked up from germline, CDR1 is SGHRS and CDR2 is YFSETQ. This CDR3 spans 14 amino acids. The CDR3 coding sequence is TGCGCCAGCAGCTCGGGACAGTTTCGTGACGAGCAGTACTTC. Translated: CASSSGQFRDEQYF.

The CDR3 loop reads CASSPGPPRTYEQYF. The CDR3 region has the DNA TGTGCCAGCAGTCCCGGGCCGCCCCGGACTTACGAGCAGTACTTC. The chain uses TRBV27 and TRBJ2-7; TRBD2 is a possible D gene (5 bases). The V end lost 5 bases, the J end lost 4 bases, and 18 bases lay between the germline ends. Per germline, CDR1 MNHEY and CDR2 SMNVEV (reference sequence). The CDR3 runs to 15 residues.